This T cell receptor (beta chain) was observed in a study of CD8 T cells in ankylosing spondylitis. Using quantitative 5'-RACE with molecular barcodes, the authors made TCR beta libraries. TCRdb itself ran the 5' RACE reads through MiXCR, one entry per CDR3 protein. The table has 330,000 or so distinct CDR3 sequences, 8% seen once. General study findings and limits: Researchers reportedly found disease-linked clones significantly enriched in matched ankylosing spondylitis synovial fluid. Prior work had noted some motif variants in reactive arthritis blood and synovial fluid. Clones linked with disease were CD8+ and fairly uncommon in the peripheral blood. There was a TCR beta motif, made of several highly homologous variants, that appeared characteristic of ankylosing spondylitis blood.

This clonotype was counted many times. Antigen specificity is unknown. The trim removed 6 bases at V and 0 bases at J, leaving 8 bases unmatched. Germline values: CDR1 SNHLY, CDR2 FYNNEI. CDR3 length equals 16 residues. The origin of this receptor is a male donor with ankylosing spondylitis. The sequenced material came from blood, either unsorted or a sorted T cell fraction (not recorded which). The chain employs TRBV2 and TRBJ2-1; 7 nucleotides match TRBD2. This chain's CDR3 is CASRKGLAVSYNEQFF. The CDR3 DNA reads TGTGCCAGCAGGAAGGGGCTAGCGGTCTCCTACAATGAGCAGTTCTTC.